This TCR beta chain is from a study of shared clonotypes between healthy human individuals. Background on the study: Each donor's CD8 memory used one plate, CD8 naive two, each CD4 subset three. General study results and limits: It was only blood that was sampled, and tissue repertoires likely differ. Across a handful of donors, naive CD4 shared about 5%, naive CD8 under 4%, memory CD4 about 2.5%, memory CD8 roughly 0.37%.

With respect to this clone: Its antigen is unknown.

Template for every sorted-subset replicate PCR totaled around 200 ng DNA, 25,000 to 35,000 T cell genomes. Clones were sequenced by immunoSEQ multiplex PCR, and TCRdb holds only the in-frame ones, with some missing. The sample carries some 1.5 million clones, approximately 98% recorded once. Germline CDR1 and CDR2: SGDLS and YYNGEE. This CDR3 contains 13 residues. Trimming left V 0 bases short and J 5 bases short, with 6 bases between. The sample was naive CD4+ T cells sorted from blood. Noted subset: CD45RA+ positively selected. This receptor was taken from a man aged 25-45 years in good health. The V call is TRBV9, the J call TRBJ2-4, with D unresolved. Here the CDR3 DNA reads TGTGCCAGCAGCGTAGAGGTCGAAAACATTCAGTACTTC. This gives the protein CASSVEVENIQYF.